The 18 T cell receptor beta chains reported below all come from one sample, sequenced in a study of cytomegalovirus exposure and HLA in healthy donors. Both 60 Vbeta primers and 13 Jbeta primers went into the PCR. Sequenced by immunoSEQ multiplex PCR; TCRdb stores in-frame clones only, minus some. The repertoire holds roughly 150,000 clones, with 70% to 85% as singletons. Sequenced material: PBMCs. Receptors were obtained from a male donor in good health and CMV-seronegative.

This clone was seen a single time. The V and J genes are TRBV5-1 and TRBJ2-5, with TRBD2 matching over 10 bases. This CDR3 is 17 amino acids long. Unmatched junction bases numbered 9, after V lost 2 bases and J lost 2 bases. Germline V gene sequence: CDR1 SGHRS, CDR2 YFSETQ. CDR3 sequence reads: CASSFGLAGGPQETQYF. In nucleotides, the CDR3 is TGCGCCAGCAGCTTTGGCTTAGCGGGGGGTCCTCAAGAGACCCAGTACTTC.

V gene TRBV6-1 combines with J gene TRBJ1-3; the D is unclear. Germline V gene data show CDR1 as MNHNS and CDR2 as SASEGT. V lost 3 bases and J lost 1, with 10 bases in between. The CDR3 covers 15 residues. The chain's CDR3 is CASSDGRLSGNTIYF. The CDR3 nucleotides read TGTGCCAGCAGTGATGGCAGGTTATCTGGAAACACCATATATTTT.

The chain carries TRBV23-1 and TRBJ2-3; 13 nucleotides align to TRBD2. TRBV23-1 is labeled an ORF, and its function is uncertain. CDR3 size: 16 residues. V was clipped by 3 bases and J by 7 bases; unmatched bases: 7. The CDR3 DNA reads as TGCGCCAGCAGTCATCCTCGGACTAGCGGGAGCTATACGCAGTATTTT. Residues: CASSHPRTSGSYTQYF.

V gene TRBV29-1 combines with J gene TRBJ1-1; maybe TRBD1 (5 bases). Trimming took off 1 base at V and 3 bases at J, with 6 bases between the two ends. Germline assignment: CDR1 SQVTM and CDR2 ANQGSEA. This CDR3 region has 12 residues. The CDR3 bases are TGCAGCGTTGAAGGACAGTACACTGAAGCTTTCTTT. Its translation is CSVEGQYTEAFF. Looking up the rest from reference TRBV29-1 and TRBJ1-1 gives the full variable domain: SAVISQKPSRDICQRGTSLTIQCQVDSQVTMMFWYRQQPGQSLTLIATANQGSEATYESGFVIDKFPISRPNLTFSTLTVSNMSPEDSSIYLCSVEGQYTEAFFGQGTRLTVV.

This chain uses TRBV18 with TRBJ2-5; 9 bases agree with TRBD2. The trim removed 5 bases at V and 1 base at J, leaving 11 bases unmatched. This CDR3 comprises 17 residues. CDR1 KGHSH and CDR2 LQKENI come from the germline V gene. CDR3 in amino acids: CASSFGSAGGPQETQYF. In DNA, the CDR3 is TGTGCCAGCTCATTTGGGTCAGCGGGGGGTCCCCAAGAGACCCAGTACTTC.

This chain connects TRBV6-1 to TRBJ2-5; D gene ambiguous. V was trimmed by 6 bases and J by 5 bases, leaving 10 bases between them. The CDR3 runs to 12 residues. CDR1 is MNHNS and CDR2 is SASEGT in the germline V gene. The CDR3: CASSRGPETQYF. The CDR3 DNA reads TGTGCCAGCAGCAGAGGTCCGGAGACCCAGTACTTC.

This clone was seen once. V gene TRBV28 combines with J gene TRBJ1-5; no clear D gene. Germline values: CDR1 MDHEN, CDR2 SYDVKM. Trimming left V 1 base short and J 2 bases short, with 9 bases between. The CDR3 spans 15 residues. The CDR3 reads CASSLSAAGNQPQHF. The CDR3, as DNA: TGTGCCAGCAGTTTATCAGCAGCGGGCAATCAGCCCCAGCATTTT.

The chain uses TRBV28 and TRBJ2-7; D might be TRBD2 (5 bases). The CDR3 runs 15 residues. Trimming stripped 5 bases from V and 3 bases from J, with 17 bases between. CDR1 MDHEN and CDR2 SYDVKM come from the germline V gene. This chain's CDR3 is CASSAFAGKSYEQYF. CDR3 sequence (DNA): TGTGCCAGCAGTGCATTTGCGGGCAAGAGCTACGAGCAGTACTTC.

The rearrangement joins TRBV7-2 to TRBJ2-5, with D perhaps matching TRBD1 (7 bases). This CDR3 has 14 amino acids. V lost 4 bases to trimming and J lost 1 base, with 10 bases between them. CDR1 SGHTA and CDR2 FQGNSA come from the germline V gene. In DNA, the CDR3 is TGTGCCAGCAGCTGGCAGGGGGGCCAAGAGACCCAGTACTTC. It is translated as CASSWQGGQETQYF.

The V call is TRBV19, the J call TRBJ1-6; maybe TRBD1 (6 bases). V lost 7 bases to trimming and J lost 0 bases, with 10 bases between them. CDR3 length equals 15 residues. The germline V gene has CDR1 LNHDA and CDR2 SQIVND (reference sequence). In DNA, the CDR3 is TGTGCCAGTAACCGGGACAACTCCTATAATTCACCCCTCCACTTT. Its translation is CASNRDNSYNSPLHF. The full variable domain, completed using reference TRBV19 and TRBJ1-6, is DGGITQSPKYLFRKEGQNVTLSCEQNLNHDAMYWYRQDPGQGLRLIYYSQIVNDFQKGDIAEGYSVSREKKESFPLTVTSAQKNPTAFYLCASNRDNSYNSPLHFGNGTRLTVT.

J is TRBJ1-4 and V is TRBV5-6; unclear D gene. This CDR3 region has 13 residues. Germline assignment: CDR1 SGHDT and CDR2 YYEEEE. Trimming took 2 bases from V and 8 from J, leaving 10 bases between them. CDR3 protein: CASSFLGGEKLFF. The CDR3 DNA reads as TGTGCCAGCAGCTTCTTGGGAGGGGAAAAACTGTTTTTT.

The chain carries TRBV7-7 and TRBJ2-5; TRBD2 aligns across 8 bases. The germline CDR1 and CDR2 sequences are SSHAT and FNYEAQ (reference sequence). V shed 5 bases and J 7 bases; nucleotides not matched to a gene: 12. This CDR3 contains 15 residues. This CDR3 is CASSPVDSGVRTQYF. The DNA of the CDR3 is TGTGCCAGCAGCCCCGTCGATAGCGGGGTCCGGACCCAGTACTTC.

V and J are TRBV10-3 and TRBJ2-1; 10 positions match TRBD2. Germline V gene data show CDR1 as ENHRY and CDR2 as SYGVKD. Losses at the gene ends were 8 bases for V and 4 bases for J; bases not matched to a gene: 8. The CDR3 is 15 amino acids. CDR3 sequence: CAIGGASGGYNEQFF. The CDR3 nucleotides read TGTGCCATCGGGGGGGCTAGCGGGGGTTACAATGAGCAGTTCTTC.

The chain joins TRBV2 to TRBJ2-7, with D possibly matching TRBD1 (6 bases). CDR1 is SNHLY, CDR2 FYNNEI, per germline. Trimming took off 0 bases at V and 0 bases at J, with 9 bases between the two ends. The CDR3 has 15 residues. The CDR3 reads CASSEARTASYEQYF. CDR3 nucleotide sequence: TGTGCCAGCAGTGAAGCTAGGACAGCCTCCTACGAGCAGTACTTC.

This clone was seen only a few times. V usage is TRBV9 and J usage is TRBJ1-6; 7 positions agree with TRBD1. V dropped 3 bases and J dropped 3; count of bases not matched to a gene: 3. The germline V gene has CDR1 SGDLS and CDR2 YYNGEE. This CDR3 spans 15 amino acids. The CDR3 DNA reads TGTGCCAGCAGCGAGGGACAGAGCTATAATTCACCCCTCCACTTT. Translating it yields CASSEGQSYNSPLHF.

J is TRBJ2-7 and V is TRBV28; 10 bases line up with TRBD1. V shed 6 bases, J shed 2 bases, and the junction held 7 bases outside the gene matches. Germline V gene sequence: CDR1 MDHEN, CDR2 SYDVKM. The CDR3 consists of 15 residues. In DNA form, the CDR3 reads TGTGCCAGCAGACTCGCGGGACAGGGGACCTACGAGCAGTACTTC. Protein product: CASRLAGQGTYEQYF.

This clone was observed once. This chain connects TRBV7-3 to TRBJ1-1, with 9 nucleotides matching TRBD1. Germline V gene sequence: CDR1 SGHTA, CDR2 FQGTGA. The CDR3 consists of 16 residues. Losses at the gene ends were 4 bases for V and 7 bases for J; bases not matched to a gene: 13. CDR3 sequence: CASSYVPLDRGGEAFF. The CDR3 nucleotides are TGTGCCAGCAGCTACGTTCCCTTGGACAGGGGAGGTGAAGCTTTCTTT.

The chain carries TRBV4-2 and TRBJ1-2; D gene ambiguous. Germline-derived CDR1 and CDR2 are LGHNA and YNFKEQ. CDR3 length: 15 residues. V shed 0 bases and J shed 2 bases, with 10 bases lying between them. The CDR3 here is CASSQEVNLNYGYTF. CDR3 coding DNA: TGTGCCAGCAGCCAAGAAGTTAATCTAAACTATGGCTACACCTTC.